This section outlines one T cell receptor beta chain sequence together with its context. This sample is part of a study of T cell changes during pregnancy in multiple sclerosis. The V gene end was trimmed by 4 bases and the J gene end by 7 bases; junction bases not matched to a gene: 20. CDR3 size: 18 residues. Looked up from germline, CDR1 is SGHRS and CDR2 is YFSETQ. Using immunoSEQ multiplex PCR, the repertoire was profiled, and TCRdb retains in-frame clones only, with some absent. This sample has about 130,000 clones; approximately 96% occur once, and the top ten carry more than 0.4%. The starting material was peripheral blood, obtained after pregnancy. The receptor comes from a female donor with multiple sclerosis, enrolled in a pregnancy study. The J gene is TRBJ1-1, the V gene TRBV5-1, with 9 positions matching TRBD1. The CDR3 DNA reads TGCGCCAGCAGCGCCAGCTTAGGATACAGGGGGCTCGGATATGAAGCTTTCTTT. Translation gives CASSASLGYRGLGYEAFF.